The 31 T cell receptor beta chains reported below all come from one sample, sequenced in a study of T-cell memory formation after mild COVID-19. TCRdb reprocessed the 5' RACE reads with MiXCR, giving one entry per CDR3 protein. The sample holds fewer than 450,000 distinct CDR3 sequences; roughly a quarter are singletons and the top ten take 7% to 9.5%. Sequencing was done on a sample of PBMCs or a T cell subset sorted from them (not recorded which). These receptors all stem from an adult woman who had mild COVID-19 (a few samples of this study predate the infection). Cell type and time point are not known.

CDR3 in DNA: TGTGCCAGCAGTCGAATTGCTCGATATGATGAGCAGTTCTTC. It specifies CASSRIARYDEQFF. This chain connects TRBV12-3 or TRBV12-4 to TRBJ2-1; D gene unclear. Trimming pared 5 bases from V and 8 bases from J, leaving 16 bases between. This CDR3 spans 14 amino acids.

Only a few counts were recorded for this clonotype. This chain joins TRBV6-5 and TRBJ2-7; TRBD1 is a possible D gene (5 bases). CDR1 and CDR2 (germline): MNHEY, SVGAGI. The V gene lost 0 bases and the J gene lost 3 bases, with 12 bases spanning the gap. The CDR3 has 15 amino acids. CDR3 protein: CASSYSNRIYYEQYF. The DNA of the CDR3 is TGTGCCAGCAGTTACTCGAACAGGATCTACTACGAGCAGTACTTC.

The chain employs TRBV5-8 and TRBJ1-4; no reliable D call. The CDR3 runs 15 residues. Germline V gives CDR1 SGHTS, CDR2 YDEGEE. V dropped 5 bases and J dropped 3 bases, with 14 bases sitting between them. CDR3 DNA: TGTGCCAGCAGTTTCGACGGAACACCTAATGAAAAACTGTTTTTT. Amino acids: CASSFDGTPNEKLFF. Complete variable domain (other parts from reference TRBV5-8 and TRBJ1-4): EAGVTQSPTHLIKTRGQQATLRCSPISGHTSVYWYQQALGLGLQFLLWYDEGEERNRGNFPPRFSGRQFPNYSSELNVNALELEDSALYLCASSFDGTPNEKLFFGSGTQLSVL.

This clonotype showed up just a few times. The chain uses TRBV9 and TRBJ2-1, with TRBD2 matching over 8 bases. The germline gives CDR1 SGDLS, CDR2 YYNGEE. Trimming cost V 0 bases and J 8 bases; bases outside gene matches: 4. The CDR3 is made up of 14 amino acids. The CDR3 nucleotides read TGTGCCAGCAGCGTAGCACCGCGGGGGGATGAGCAGTTCTTC. It codes for CASSVAPRGDEQFF.

The chain uses TRBV24-1 and TRBJ1-2, with TRBD1 identical over 7 bases. CDR1 and CDR2 (germline): KGHDR, SFDVKD. Trimming removed 4 bases from V and 11 bases from J; junction bases left unmatched: 6. The CDR3 has 12 amino acids. The CDR3: CATSEQGQQYTF. The CDR3 DNA sequence: TGTGCCACCAGTGAACAGGGACAGCAGTACACCTTC.

The chain recombines TRBV12-3 or TRBV12-4 with TRBJ2-3; D not resolved. The CDR3 extends over 14 amino acids. V shed 5 bases and J shed 0 bases, with 9 bases lying between them. The CDR3 reads CASSLFDSTDTQYF. The CDR3 nucleotides are TGTGCCAGCAGTCTGTTTGACAGCACAGATACGCAGTATTTT.

This clonotype was seen at least ten times. The rearrangement uses TRBV5-1 and TRBJ2-7; maybe TRBD2 (6 bases). Trimming pared 3 bases from V and 5 bases from J, leaving 9 bases between. Germline V gene lookup returns CDR1 SGHRS and CDR2 YFSETQ. The length of the CDR3 is 12 residues. The CDR3 sequence: CASSSGGDEQYF. As DNA, the CDR3 is TGCGCCAGCAGCTCGGGCGGGGACGAGCAGTACTTC.

This clonotype was found a few times. The chain joins TRBV7-9 to TRBJ1-3; D is uncertain. Trimming shortened V by 5 bases and J by 1 base, and 6 bases separated the two germline ends. The CDR3 has 13 residues. Germline loops: CDR1 SEHNR, CDR2 FQNEAQ (reference sequence). The CDR3 DNA reads as TGTGCCAGCAGCCCCGAATCTGGAAACACCATATATTTT. It is translated as CASSPESGNTIYF.

This rearrangement joins TRBV7-9 to TRBJ2-7; a possible D gene is TRBD1 (6 bases). Trimming left V 4 bases short and J 7 bases short, with 23 bases between. Germline V CDR1 and CDR2: SEHNR, FQNEAQ (reference sequence). This CDR3 has 16 residues. In nucleotides, the CDR3 is TGTGCCAGCAGCTCCCTCGGGTTACAGGGATCTACGGAGCAGTACTTC. Its protein product is CASSSLGLQGSTEQYF. Using reference TRBV7-9 and TRBJ2-7 for the parts outside the CDR3, the full variable domain is DTGVSQNPRHKITKRGQNVTFRCDPISEHNRLYWYRQTLGQGPEFLTYFQNEAQLEKSRLLSDRFSAERPKGSFSTLEIQRTEQGDSAMYLCASSSLGLQGSTEQYFGPGTRLTVT.

The chain carries TRBV24-1 and TRBJ2-2; no definite D call. The germline CDR1 and CDR2 sequences are KGHDR and SFDVKD. Between the trimmed V and J ends, which lost 7 bases and 0 bases, there was a span of 14 bases. The CDR3 covers 16 residues. The CDR3 DNA reads as TGTGCCACCAGCCGGGTTCTGACACCGAACACCGGGGAGCTGTTTTTT. It yields the protein CATSRVLTPNTGELFF.

The genes are TRBV12-3 or TRBV12-4 and TRBJ2-1; 12 positions match TRBD2. The V segment lost 7 bases and the J segment 8 bases; nucleotides outside the gene matches: 9. The CDR3 spans 15 residues. CDR3 amino acids: CASTLLAGGRHEQFF. For the CDR3, the DNA is TGTGCCAGCACCCTTCTAGCGGGGGGGCGGCATGAGCAGTTCTTC.

This clonotype appeared a single time. The chain combines TRBV7-8 with TRBJ1-1; D might be TRBD1 (6 bases). This CDR3 is built from 15 residues. Germline V CDR1 and CDR2: SGHVS, FQNEAQ. The ends were cut back, 0 bases at V and 3 bases at J, with 11 bases in the middle. CDR3 DNA: TGTGCCAGCAGCTTAGCGGACAGAACTTACACTGAAGCTTTCTTT. Amino acids: CASSLADRTYTEAFF.

The genes are TRBV29-1 and TRBJ2-7, with 9 bases that match TRBD2. This CDR3 contains 12 residues. Germline values: CDR1 SQVTM, CDR2 ANQGSEA. The J segment lost 4 bases and the V segment lost 6 bases, leaving 4 bases of the junction unmatched. The DNA for the CDR3 is TGCAGCGTCATAGCGGGGGCTTACGAGCAGTACTTC. The encoded protein is CSVIAGAYEQYF.

This chain joins TRBV6-5 and TRBJ1-4, with 8 bases fitting TRBD1. Per germline, CDR1 MNHEY and CDR2 SVGAGI. This CDR3 has 16 residues. With V trimmed by 6 bases and J by 3 bases, 9 bases remained unmatched. This CDR3 reads CASSPRRQGPNEKLFF. As DNA, the CDR3 is TGTGCCAGCAGCCCCCGCAGACAGGGGCCTAATGAAAAACTGTTTTTT.

This clonotype was picked up a small number of times. V gene TRBV12-3 or TRBV12-4 combines with J gene TRBJ1-2; no clear D gene. V lost 5 bases and J lost 0, with 22 bases in between. The CDR3 contains 18 residues. The CDR3 DNA is TGTGCCAGCAGTCTCCTCCTTGTCAGCGCCTCTACTAACTATGGCTACACCTTC. Translating gives CASSLLLVSASTNYGYTF.

The V call is TRBV24-1, the J call TRBJ2-1; 7 bases line up with TRBD1. V lost 1 base, J lost 6 bases, and 5 bases stayed unmatched. The germline gives CDR1 KGHDR, CDR2 SFDVKD. The CDR3 consists of 15 residues. The CDR3 region is CATSDFGDSFNEQFF. CDR3 in DNA: TGTGCCACCAGTGATTTTGGGGACAGCTTCAATGAGCAGTTCTTC.

This clonotype appeared many times. The rearrangement uses TRBV7-9 and TRBJ2-6, with D tentatively TRBD1 (6 bases). The CDR3 has 18 amino acids. V gave up 5 bases and J gave up 0 bases, with 17 bases separating them. CDR1 is SEHNR and CDR2 is FQNEAQ in the germline V gene (reference sequence). The chain's CDR3 is CASSQRQVLYSGANVLTF. The CDR3 DNA sequence: TGTGCCAGCAGCCAGAGACAGGTCCTCTACTCTGGGGCCAACGTCCTGACTTTC.

This clonotype was counted between two and nine times. The chain uses TRBV4-1 and TRBJ2-1; 9 nucleotides align to TRBD2. The CDR3 extends over 15 amino acids. V shed 1 base, J shed 9 bases, and the junction held 7 bases outside the gene matches. CDR1 and CDR2 from the germline V gene are MGHRA and YSYEKL. The CDR3 sequence: CASSQGRGGRGEQFF. CDR3 bases: TGCGCCAGCAGCCAAGGGCGGGGGGGTAGAGGTGAGCAGTTCTTC.

There are a few counts of this clonotype. The chain has TRBV7-9 and TRBJ1-4; no clear D. Germline V gives CDR1 SEHNR, CDR2 FQNEAQ (reference sequence). The CDR3 is 15 amino acids. Trimming took 1 base from V and 4 from J, leaving 10 bases between them. This CDR3 is CASSLGAAGNEKLFF. CDR3 nucleotides: TGTGCCAGCAGCTTAGGAGCGGCGGGTAATGAAAAACTGTTTTTT. Full variable domain (outside the CDR3, taken from reference TRBV7-9 and TRBJ1-4): DTGVSQNPRHKITKRGQNVTFRCDPISEHNRLYWYRQTLGQGPEFLTYFQNEAQLEKSRLLSDRFSAERPKGSFSTLEIQRTEQGDSAMYLCASSLGAAGNEKLFFGSGTQLSVL.

In DNA form, the CDR3 reads TGTGCCAGCTCAGGGGGGGAGTTCAATCAGCCCCAGCATTTT. Its translation: CASSGGEFNQPQHF. The chain employs TRBV7-9 and TRBJ1-5; TRBD1 agrees at 7 bases. Losses at the gene ends were 8 bases for V and 3 bases for J; bases not matched to a gene: 7. Germline CDR1 reads SEHNR; CDR2 reads FQNEAQ (reference sequence). This CDR3 is 14 amino acids long.

The DNA of the CDR3 is TGTGCCACCAGCGAGCCTACAGCCTCGGGCTATGGCTACACCTTC. Translating gives CATSEPTASGYGYTF. The chain couples TRBV15 to TRBJ1-2, with D unclear. Trimming stripped 5 bases from V and 4 bases from J, with 17 bases between. Germline CDR1 is LNHNV and CDR2 is YYDKDF (reference sequence). This CDR3 is built from 15 residues.

This chain joins TRBV12-3 or TRBV12-4 and TRBJ1-1; tentatively, D is TRBD1 (6 bases). The CDR3 contains 13 residues. The V and J ends lost 2 bases and 8 bases respectively, with 12 bases between them. The CDR3 DNA is TGTGCCAGCAGTTTATCCCTCCAGGGGGAAGCTTTCTTT. As protein: CASSLSLQGEAFF.

The chain couples TRBV6-6 to TRBJ2-7; no clear D. V was cut by 5 bases and J by 3 bases, with 11 bases left in between. Germline V CDR1 and CDR2: MNHNY, SVGAGI (reference sequence). The CDR3 loop spans 13 amino acids. CDR3 bases: TGTGCCAGCAGTCCCAACTACAGCTACGAGCAGTACTTC. Its protein product is CASSPNYSYEQYF.

V gene TRBV20-1 combines with J gene TRBJ2-1, with TRBD2 matching over 10 bases. The CDR3 sequence is 13 residues long. The junction had 4 bases not matched to a gene; V was cut back by 7 bases and J by 4 bases. Germline values: CDR1 DFQATT, CDR2 SNEGSKA (reference sequence). In DNA form, the CDR3 reads TGCAGTGGGGTACTAGCGGGATACAATGAGCAGTTCTTC. This encodes CSGVLAGYNEQFF.

This clonotype appeared a few times. The rearrangement joins TRBV7-9 to TRBJ1-1, with unresolved D. V lost 0 bases, J lost 2 bases, and 22 bases lay in between. The CDR3 contains 19 residues. CDR1 is SEHNR, CDR2 FQNEAQ, per germline (reference sequence). The CDR3 loop is CASSLAPSWVRGSNTEAFF. The CDR3 DNA reads as TGTGCCAGCAGCTTAGCCCCCTCATGGGTTCGGGGATCCAACACTGAAGCTTTCTTT.

This chain joins TRBV7-2 and TRBJ2-3; D may be TRBD1 or TRBD2 (6 bases each). Germline V gives CDR1 SGHTA, CDR2 FQGNSA. With 7 bases removed from V and 3 bases from J, the gap between germline ends came to 14 bases. The CDR3 is 14 amino acids. Here the CDR3 DNA reads TGTGCCAGCAAACGAGGAGGGGGAACAGATACGCAGTATTTT. Residues: CASKRGGGTDTQYF. Filled out from reference TRBV7-2 and TRBJ2-3, the complete variable domain reads GAGVSQSPSNKVTEKGKDVELRCDPISGHTALYWYRQSLGQGLEFLIYFQGNSAPDKSGLPSDRFSAERTGGSVSTLTIQRTQQEDSAVYLCASKRGGGTDTQYFGPGTRLTVL.

This clonotype came up a few times. The V call is TRBV18, the J call TRBJ1-1; D is ambiguous. This CDR3 spans 14 amino acids. Trimming took off 0 bases at V and 2 bases at J, with 7 bases between the two ends. Germline CDR1 is KGHSH and CDR2 is LQKENI. The CDR3 region is CASSPPAGNTEAFF. Here the CDR3 DNA reads TGTGCCAGCTCACCACCGGCAGGCAACACTGAAGCTTTCTTT.

The V call is TRBV9, the J call TRBJ2-1, with D tentatively TRBD2 (5 bases). Germline V gene data show CDR1 as SGDLS and CDR2 as YYNGEE. V lost 10 bases and J 0 bases, leaving 14 bases between the germline ends. CDR3 length: 14 amino acids. In nucleotides, the CDR3 is TGTGCCTCAGCTAGAGGGAGCTCCTACAATGAGCAGTTCTTC. Amino acids: CASARGSSYNEQFF.

This clonotype was seen a handful of times. V is TRBV7-3 and J is TRBJ2-7; the D gene is possibly TRBD1 (6 bases). The CDR3 runs to 13 residues. V was trimmed by 4 bases and J by 7 bases, leaving 14 bases between them. The germline gives CDR1 SGHTA, CDR2 FQGTGA. CDR3 coding DNA: TGTGCCAGCAGCTCCACAGGGTCCGGGGAGCAGTACTTC. This translates into CASSSTGSGEQYF.

This clonotype occurred a few times. The chain has TRBV29-1 and TRBJ2-7, with D unresolved. This CDR3 region has 13 residues. Trimming left V 4 bases short and J 0 bases short, with 10 bases between. CDR1 is SQVTM, CDR2 ANQGSEA, per germline. CDR3 protein: CSVGLESSYEQYF. In DNA form, the CDR3 reads TGCAGCGTTGGCCTCGAGAGCTCCTACGAGCAGTACTTC.

The chain employs TRBV20-1 and TRBJ2-7; 7 bases are shared with TRBD1. The CDR3 length is 14 residues. The V segment lost 4 bases and the J segment 3 bases; nucleotides outside the gene matches: 9. Germline CDR1 DFQATT, CDR2 SNEGSKA (reference sequence). The CDR3 nucleotides read TGCAGTGCTATACTCCAGGGGGAAGGCTACGAGCAGTACTTC. Residues: CSAILQGEGYEQYF.